Each of the 27 T cell receptor beta chains below was sequenced from the same sample in a study of blood T cell repertoires in COVID-19. Profiled with immunoSEQ multiplex PCR; TCRdb holds only in-frame clones, not every one. The sample includes approximately 50,000 clones, over 75% of them seen just once. Source material: peripheral blood. The receptor set was obtained from a man in his fifties with active COVID-19.

The chain joins TRBV10-3 to TRBJ2-1, with 11 bases matching TRBD1. Germline V gene data show CDR1 as ENHRY and CDR2 as SYGVKD. V trimming: 5 bases; J trimming: 1 base; junction bases outside the gene matches: 4. The CDR3 sequence is 16 residues long. The CDR3 DNA reads as TGTGCCATCAGTACTGGGACAGGGGGTTCCTACAATGAGCAGTTCTTC. Its translation: CAISTGTGGSYNEQFF.

The V call is TRBV18, the J call TRBJ2-1; 11 positions match TRBD2. This CDR3 comprises 19 residues. Germline-derived CDR1 and CDR2 are KGHSH and LQKENI. The V segment lost 3 bases and the J segment 1 base; nucleotides outside the gene matches: 11. In DNA, the CDR3 is TGTGCCAGCTCACCGTCCCTACTAGCGGGGGTCGGATCCTACAATGAGCAGTTCTTC. Its protein is CASSPSLLAGVGSYNEQFF.

The chain recombines TRBV7-8 with TRBJ2-7, with 7 bases identical to TRBD2. CDR1 and CDR2 (germline): SGHVS, FQNEAQ. V lost 4 bases to trimming and J lost 0 bases; unmatched junction nucleotides: 3. CDR3 length: 14 amino acids. As DNA, the CDR3 is TGTGCCAGCAGCTCCAGGGAGGGCTCCTACGAGCAGTACTTC. It is translated as CASSSREGSYEQYF.

V is TRBV5-5 and J is TRBJ2-7; 7 bases map to TRBD1. The CDR3 runs to 13 residues. Germline V gives CDR1 SGHKS, CDR2 YYEKEE (reference sequence). V shed 4 bases and J 3 bases; nucleotides not matched to a gene: 4. Written as DNA, the CDR3 is TGTGCCAGCAGCCCCGCAGGGGGCTACGAGCAGTACTTC. Amino acids: CASSPAGGYEQYF.

The rearrangement uses TRBV18 and TRBJ1-3, with 7 bases that match TRBD1. The CDR3 extends over 15 amino acids. Germline trimming cut 4 bases from V and 0 bases from J; bases unmatched to any gene: 3. Germline CDR1 is KGHSH and CDR2 is LQKENI. CDR3 amino acids: CASSLGQASGNTIYF. CDR3 nucleotides: TGTGCCAGCTCACTCGGACAGGCCTCTGGAAACACCATATATTTT.

This clone has just a few counts. The V gene is TRBV19, the J gene TRBJ1-1; D uncertain. CDR1 and CDR2 (germline): LNHDA, SQIVND (reference sequence). The CDR3 runs to 10 residues. V was shortened by 10 bases and J by 3 bases, with 6 bases between the two germline ends. The CDR3 sequence: CATEDTEAFF. The CDR3 DNA reads as TGTGCCACCGAGGACACTGAAGCTTTCTTT. The variable domain in full, with the rest retrieved from reference TRBV19 and TRBJ1-1, is DGGITQSPKYLFRKEGQNVTLSCEQNLNHDAMYWYRQDPGQGLRLIYYSQIVNDFQKGDIAEGYSVSREKKESFPLTVTSAQKNPTAFYLCATEDTEAFFGQGTRLTVV.

V is TRBV5-6 and J is TRBJ2-5; D not resolved. This CDR3 contains 13 residues. The V end lost 0 bases, the J end lost 3 bases, and 6 bases lay between the germline ends. Germline CDR1 SGHDT, CDR2 YYEEEE. The CDR3 loop reads CASSLEREETQYF. The CDR3 nucleotides are TGTGCCAGCAGCTTGGAACGAGAAGAGACCCAGTACTTC.

The CDR3 nucleotides read TGTGCCAGCAGCCCGAGGCGGGGACAGCGGGACACCGGGGAGCTGTTTTTT. Translating gives CASSPRRGQRDTGELFF. The chain uses TRBV11-3 and TRBJ2-2, with a weak D call TRBD1 (7 bases). Trimming took 5 bases from V and 3 from J, leaving 19 bases between them. This CDR3 comprises 17 residues. Germline V CDR1 and CDR2: SGHNT, YENEEA.

The chain joins TRBV14 to TRBJ2-1; 8 bases match TRBD2. The CDR3 sequence is 15 residues long. CDR1 is SGHDN, CDR2 FVKESK, per germline. V lost 4 bases to trimming and J lost 6 bases; unmatched junction nucleotides: 8. CDR3 coding DNA: TGTGCCAGCAGCCCAGGGGAGCGGGGGAGCAATGAGCAGTTCTTC. It specifies CASSPGERGSNEQFF.

In DNA, the CDR3 is TGTGCCAGCAGCATACCGACCTCCAGGGAAGTTGAAAAACTGTTTTTT. This encodes CASSIPTSREVEKLFF. The J gene is TRBJ1-4, the V gene TRBV7-9; maybe TRBD1 (5 bases). V lost 5 bases to trimming and J lost 7 bases, with 20 bases between them. The CDR3 extends over 16 amino acids. Germline V gene lookup returns CDR1 SEHNR and CDR2 FQNEAQ (reference sequence).

A note on this clone: Because it lacks the conserved phenylalanine or tryptophan at the end, this CDR3 is likely a read error. It is unclear where the CDR3 begins or ends on the DNA, so no DNA is shown, and the CDR3 is as TCRdb lists it. This chain links TRBV5-6 with TRBJ1-2. The CDR3 spans 12 residues, counting both ends. Germline CDR1 and CDR2: SGHDT and YYEEEE. This CDR3 is CASSLLDGGGST.

This chain connects TRBV5-1 to TRBJ2-2, with 11 bases fitting TRBD1. The germline gives CDR1 SGHRS, CDR2 YFSETQ. The CDR3 loop spans 19 amino acids. V lost 4 bases to trimming and J lost 5 bases; unmatched junction nucleotides: 16. DNA of the CDR3: TGCGCCAGCAGCGTGGCCCCGGGACAGGGGGGTCCGGCGACCGGGGAGCTGTTTTTT. Its translation is CASSVAPGQGGPATGELFF.

V gene TRBV7-9 combines with J gene TRBJ1-4; TRBD1 matches at 8 bases. With 5 bases clipped from V and 10 bases from J, the junction kept 6 bases outside the gene matches. Per the germline V gene, CDR1 is SEHNR and CDR2 is FQNEAQ (reference sequence). There are 13 residues in the CDR3. The CDR3 region has the DNA TGTGCCAGCAGCGCGGATACAGGGGGAAAACTGTTTTTT. Protein sequence: CASSADTGGKLFF.

This clone was observed a single time. The chain joins TRBV9 to TRBJ2-5; D perhaps matches TRBD1 (5 bases). Germline assignment: CDR1 SGDLS and CDR2 YYNGEE. The CDR3 extends over 14 amino acids. V dropped 0 bases and J dropped 5 bases, with 11 bases sitting between them. The CDR3 DNA reads TGTGCCAGCAGCGTAGGGGGCAGGGCCGAGACCCAGTACTTC. As protein: CASSVGGRAETQYF.

The V call is TRBV18, the J call TRBJ1-5, with D maybe TRBD1 (6 bases). With 5 bases removed from V and 3 bases from J, the gap between germline ends came to 11 bases. The CDR3 extends over 14 amino acids. Germline CDR1 and CDR2: KGHSH and LQKENI. The CDR3 loop reads CASSAGQYNQPQHF. In DNA form, the CDR3 reads TGTGCCAGCTCAGCCGGACAGTACAATCAGCCCCAGCATTTT.

This chain links TRBV13 with TRBJ2-1; 10 bases agree with TRBD1. CDR1 PRHDT and CDR2 FYEKMQ come from the germline V gene (reference sequence). V was clipped by 5 bases and J by 7 bases; unmatched bases: 8. CDR3 length equals 15 residues. The CDR3 loop is CASSVRQGARNEQFF. DNA of the CDR3: TGTGCCAGCAGCGTAAGACAGGGGGCTCGGAATGAGCAGTTCTTC. The whole variable domain, filled in from reference TRBV13 and TRBJ2-1, reads AAGVIQSPRHLIKEKRETATLKCYPIPRHDTVYWYQQGPGQDPQFLISFYEKMQSDKGSIPDRFSAQQFSDYHSELNMSSLELGDSALYFCASSVRQGARNEQFFGPGTRLTVL.

This CDR3 reads CASSQARDGAINEQFF. The CDR3 DNA sequence: TGCGCCAGCAGCCAAGCCCGCGATGGGGCCATAAATGAGCAGTTCTTC. V usage is TRBV4-3 and J usage is TRBJ2-1; D is possibly TRBD1 (5 bases). CDR1 is LGHNA, CDR2 YSLEER, per germline. The V and J ends lost 1 base and 7 bases respectively, with 17 bases between them. The CDR3 has 16 residues.

V usage is TRBV28 and J usage is TRBJ2-7, with a possible D match to TRBD2 (5 bases). Germline assignment: CDR1 MDHEN and CDR2 SYDVKM. Trimming left V 4 bases short and J 6 bases short, with 19 bases between. The CDR3 runs to 15 residues. CDR3 protein: CASSSSGGGLGEQYF. The CDR3 DNA reads TGTGCCAGCAGTTCCTCTGGAGGAGGCCTGGGCGAGCAGTACTTC.

This chain joins TRBV28 and TRBJ2-2; 7 positions match TRBD2. CDR1 is MDHEN, CDR2 SYDVKM, per germline. Trimming cost V 1 base and J 6 bases; bases outside gene matches: 11. The CDR3 loop spans 17 amino acids. This chain's CDR3 is CASSLFLAGASAGELFF. CDR3 coding DNA: TGTGCCAGCAGTTTATTTCTGGCGGGAGCGTCGGCCGGGGAGCTGTTTTTT.

The rearrangement joins TRBV7-9 to TRBJ2-1; D is perhaps TRBD2 (6 bases). Per the germline V gene, CDR1 is SEHNR and CDR2 is FQNEAQ (reference sequence). This CDR3 region has 15 residues. Between the trimmed V and J ends, which lost 1 base and 2 bases, there was a span of 9 bases. Here the CDR3 DNA reads TGTGCCAGCAGCTTAGGGGGCGGGACCTACAATGAGCAGTTCTTC. It encodes CASSLGGGTYNEQFF.

J is TRBJ2-7 and V is TRBV6-5, with TRBD1 as a possible D gene (5 bases). The ends were cut back, 7 bases at V and 7 bases at J, with 20 bases in the middle. Looked up from germline, CDR1 is MNHEY and CDR2 is SVGAGI. This CDR3 comprises 14 residues. The CDR3 loop is CASTRRQPEMEQYF. The CDR3 DNA reads TGTGCCAGCACCAGGAGACAGCCGGAAATGGAGCAGTACTTC.

The V call is TRBV29-1, the J call TRBJ2-3; TRBD1 aligns across 11 bases. The V gene end was trimmed by 5 bases and the J gene end by 4 bases; junction bases not matched to a gene: 5. The germline V gene has CDR1 SQVTM and CDR2 ANQGSEA. CDR3 length: 14 amino acids. CDR3 loop: CSVLGQGVADTQYF. For the CDR3, the DNA is TGCAGCGTTTTGGGACAGGGGGTCGCAGATACGCAGTATTTT.

The chain employs TRBV5-5 and TRBJ1-2; D unclear. V lost 0 bases and J 3 bases, leaving 9 bases between the germline ends. Germline CDR1 is SGHKS and CDR2 is YYEKEE (reference sequence). The CDR3 is 14 amino acids. CDR3 nucleotide sequence: TGTGCCAGCAGCTTGGGGCAGCAGGACTATGGCTACACCTTC. Its translation: CASSLGQQDYGYTF.

The chain employs TRBV4-3 and TRBJ1-2; D possibly corresponds to TRBD1 (6 bases). The CDR3 is made up of 16 amino acids. CDR1 is LGHNA and CDR2 is YSLEER in the germline V gene. Trimming removed 0 bases from V and 3 bases from J, with 14 bases in between. This CDR3 is CASSQDRDRNYYGYTF. CDR3 in DNA: TGCGCCAGCAGCCAAGATCGTGACAGGAACTACTATGGCTACACCTTC.

The genes are TRBV28 and TRBJ1-5; unclear D gene. V shed 3 bases and J shed 7 bases, with 10 bases lying between them. This CDR3 contains 13 residues. From germline, CDR1 is MDHEN and CDR2 SYDVKM. The CDR3 nucleotides read TGTGCCAGCAGTTTTGAACATTCCCAGCCCCAGCATTTT. This codes for CASSFEHSQPQHF.

The rearrangement uses TRBV28 and TRBJ2-6; D is possibly TRBD1 (6 bases). V was pared by 5 bases and J by 0 bases, with 17 bases between. The CDR3 length is 18 residues. Germline V lookup: CDR1 MDHEN, CDR2 SYDVKM. CDR3 nucleotides: TGTGCCAGCAGTCCTTTAGATGAGGGGGACTCTGGGGCCAACGTCCTGACTTTC. Protein product: CASSPLDEGDSGANVLTF.

The chain has TRBV19 and TRBJ1-5; D gene ambiguous. In germline, CDR1 is LNHDA, CDR2 SQIVND (reference sequence). The CDR3 sequence is 16 residues long. Between the trimmed V and J ends, which lost 2 bases and 6 bases, there was a span of 17 bases. CDR3 bases: TGTGCCAGTAGTATATGGGAGCCGAAGAAGGGTCAGCCCCAGCATTTT. Protein sequence: CASSIWEPKKGQPQHF.